This TCR beta chain was identified during a study of beta chain features in type 1 diabetes. Study-level information: When patients were set against healthy donors, age, gender and cell yields were similar.

This clone was seen a few times. The antigen is unknown. This CDR3 is also generated by other DNA sequences in the sample. The CDR3 length is 15 residues. J gave up 0 bases and V 4 bases, and 3 bases lay outside the gene matches. Germline CDR1 SGHRS, CDR2 YFSETQ. Broader study findings: Type 1 diabetes patients had moderately but significantly shorter TCRB CDR3s in all four CD4+ subsets.

The isolated RNA, all of it, was reverse transcribed, so expressed TCRB transcripts were what got sequenced. TCRdb's copy holds only in-frame clones and misses some; the assay was immunoSEQ multiplex PCR. The sample contains over 150,000 clones, 6.5% to 8.5% of which appear only once. The sample comprised central memory CD4+ T cells from blood. This rearrangement joins TRBV5-1 to TRBJ1-5, with 8 bases aligning to TRBD1. The source is a woman under 30 with type 1 diabetes. The CDR3 sequence is CASSPGQGSNQPQHF. As DNA, the CDR3 is TGCGCCAGCAGCCCCGGACAGGGTAGCAATCAGCCCCAGCATTTT.